This TCR beta chain was captured in a study of CD8 T cells in ankylosing spondylitis. Study-level points and caveats: The study identified a TCR beta motif of fewer than 10 highly homologous variants that appeared characteristic of ankylosing spondylitis blood.

TCRdb independently ran MiXCR on the 5' RACE reads; one entry per CDR3 protein. The repertoire holds around 480,000 distinct CDR3 sequences, with roughly 15% as singletons. CDR3 length: 17 residues. Germline V gene data show CDR1 as LNHDA and CDR2 as SQIVND (reference sequence). The V segment lost 8 bases and the J segment 2 bases; nucleotides outside the gene matches: 11. Concerning this clonotype: Its specificity is not known.

The chain combines TRBV19 with TRBJ2-6; 8 bases map to TRBD1. The sequence was collected from a male donor with ankylosing spondylitis. Sequencing was performed on blood, either unsorted or a sorted T cell fraction (not recorded which). CDR3 protein: CASGMVRGRPGANVLTF. The CDR3 bases are TGTGCCAGTGGGATGGTCAGGGGGCGACCTGGGGCCAACGTCCTGACTTTC.